A single sample gave rise to the 15 T cell receptor beta chains below, sequenced in a study of T-cell reconstitution after alpha-beta-depleted transplantation in children. Unique molecular identifiers were used in preparing the TCRbeta library. TCRdb re-analysed the PCR reads in MiXCR, keeping a single row per CDR3 protein. Here the sample spans hundreds of thousands of distinct CDR3 sequences, around 12% being singletons. This specimen was PBMCs, taken before TCRalphabeta/CD19-depleted stem cell transplant. These receptors originate from a girl aged 2-9 years with congenital amegakaryocytic thrombocytopenia, due to receive a stem cell transplant.

This clonotype was recorded many times. The rearrangement joins TRBV5-1 to TRBJ2-1; TRBD2 aligns across 11 bases. The CDR3 has 14 residues. Germline loops: CDR1 SGHRS, CDR2 YFSETQ. V dropped 6 bases and J dropped 7; count of bases not matched to a gene: 6. The chain's CDR3 is CASTLAGGGNEQFF. CDR3 nucleotide sequence: TGCGCCAGCACCCTAGCGGGAGGAGGGAATGAGCAGTTCTTC.

This clonotype was detected ten times or more. The J gene is TRBJ2-7, the V gene TRBV12-3 or TRBV12-4; D gene uncertain. Trimming took 1 base from V and 3 from J, leaving 7 bases between them. The CDR3 is made up of 13 amino acids. CDR3 region: CASSLVGYYEQYF. The CDR3 DNA reads TGTGCCAGCAGTTTAGTCGGTTACTACGAGCAGTACTTC.

The chain employs TRBV14 and TRBJ2-7; D is uncertain. CDR1 and CDR2 from the germline V gene are SGHDN and FVKESK. There are 12 residues in the CDR3. V dropped 1 base and J dropped 4 bases, with 5 bases sitting between them. CDR3 in amino acids: CASSQVLYEQYF. Here the CDR3 DNA reads TGTGCCAGCAGCCAAGTGTTATACGAGCAGTACTTC.

This clonotype was counted ten times or more. This chain uses TRBV20-1 with TRBJ2-2; the match to TRBD2 covers 12 bases. CDR1 is DFQATT and CDR2 is SNEGSKA in the germline V gene (reference sequence). V shed 5 bases and J 6 bases; nucleotides not matched to a gene: 4. This CDR3 is 14 amino acids long. The DNA for the CDR3 is TGCAGTGCTCTAGCGGGAGGGCCGGCCGGGGAGCTGTTTTTT. This translates into CSALAGGPAGELFF.

This clonotype was recorded many times. The chain links TRBV20-1 to TRBJ2-1, with 8 bases lining up with TRBD2. The V segment lost 2 bases and the J segment 4 bases; nucleotides outside the gene matches: 7. Germline values: CDR1 DFQATT, CDR2 SNEGSKA (reference sequence). The CDR3 is 15 amino acids. CDR3 sequence (DNA): TGCAGTGCTAGAAGGAATAGCGGGGCTTACAATGAGCAGTTCTTC. Amino acids: CSARRNSGAYNEQFF.

In its sample, this clonotype was seen many times. The chain combines TRBV20-1 with TRBJ2-7, with 7 bases lining up with TRBD1. J gave up 2 bases and V 3 bases, and 10 bases lay outside the gene matches. From germline, CDR1 is DFQATT and CDR2 SNEGSKA (reference sequence). The CDR3 length is 15 residues. CDR3 coding DNA: TGCAGTGCTAGGGGCCCAGGACAGGAAGCCTACGAGCAGTACTTC. It yields the protein CSARGPGQEAYEQYF.

This chain joins TRBV6-2 or TRBV6-3 and TRBJ2-5, with TRBD1 matching over 7 bases. V lost 5 bases to trimming and J lost 5 bases; unmatched junction nucleotides: 17. This CDR3 is built from 17 residues. Germline assignment: CDR1 MNHEY and CDR2 SVGEGT. The CDR3 spells CASSLTPFEPGGETQYF. For the CDR3, the DNA is TGTGCCAGCAGTCTAACCCCCTTCGAACCAGGGGGTGAGACCCAGTACTTC.

The chain combines TRBV12-3 or TRBV12-4 with TRBJ2-7; weak D call: TRBD2 (5 bases). Trimming pared 3 bases from V and 3 bases from J, leaving 15 bases between. The CDR3 is 15 amino acids. CDR3 sequence (DNA): TGTGCCAGCAGTTTGGCCGGCGGGCTAAGCTACGAGCAGTACTTC. This gives the protein CASSLAGGLSYEQYF.

There are many counts of this clonotype. J is TRBJ2-3 and V is TRBV20-1; D not certain. This CDR3 is built from 11 residues. Germline-derived CDR1 and CDR2 are DFQATT and SNEGSKA (reference sequence). The ends were cut back, 5 bases at V and 6 bases at J, with 9 bases in the middle. CDR3 DNA: TGCAGTGCTGGCCGGGCTGATACGCAGTATTTT. It specifies CSAGRADTQYF.

This clonotype was picked up many times. The V gene is TRBV29-1, the J gene TRBJ2-1; D perhaps matches TRBD2 (7 bases). The germline gives CDR1 SQVTM, CDR2 ANQGSEA. CDR3 length: 16 residues. Trimming removed 5 bases from V and 8 bases from J, with 25 bases in between. CDR3 sequence reads: CSVSTVGGAEGDEQFF. In DNA, the CDR3 is TGCAGCGTTTCTACGGTAGGGGGGGCTGAGGGCGATGAGCAGTTCTTC.

About this clonotype itself: A read error may be the cause here, since a much bigger clone is one base away. This chain joins TRBV10-3 and TRBJ2-7, with D unresolved. There are 13 residues in the CDR3. V was shortened by 7 bases and J by 1 base, with 11 bases between the two germline ends. The germline V gene has CDR1 ENHRY and CDR2 SYGVKD. The CDR3: CAINRDLSYEQYF. The DNA for the CDR3 is TGTGCCATCAACAGAGATCTTTCCTACGAGCAGTACTTC.

This clonotype was seen many times. The CDR3 loop is CASSLDVLDTQYF. The DNA for the CDR3 is TGCGCCAGCAGCTTGGATGTCTTGGATACGCAGTATTTT. The J gene is TRBJ2-3, the V gene TRBV5-1; D is unclear. CDR1 is SGHRS and CDR2 is YFSETQ in the germline V gene. The V end lost 0 bases, the J end lost 6 bases, and 8 bases lay between the germline ends. This CDR3 is built from 13 residues. Based on the CDR3 plus reference TRBV5-1 and TRBJ2-3, the full variable domain is KAGVTQTPRYLIKTRGQQVTLSCSPISGHRSVSWYQQTPGQGLQFLFEYFSETQRNKGNFPGRFSGRQFSNSRSEMNVSTLELGDSALYLCASSLDVLDTQYFGPGTRLTVL.

The chain recombines TRBV20-1 with TRBJ2-5; D tentatively fits TRBD1 or TRBD2 (5 bases each). Between the trimmed V and J ends, which lost 6 bases and 3 bases, there was a span of 14 bases. This CDR3 has 13 residues. Germline CDR1 is DFQATT and CDR2 is SNEGSKA (reference sequence). In nucleotides, the CDR3 is TGCAGTGCGGAACCACTAGGGGAAGAGACCCAGTACTTC. It encodes CSAEPLGEETQYF.

This clonotype was detected a few times. V gene TRBV12-3 or TRBV12-4 combines with J gene TRBJ2-5, with D possibly TRBD2 on 6 matching bases. The CDR3 runs to 16 residues. V was trimmed by 1 base and J by 5 bases, leaving 17 bases between them. CDR3 sequence reads: CASSLEPTSGWETQYF. DNA of the CDR3: TGTGCCAGCAGTTTAGAACCGACAAGCGGGTGGGAGACCCAGTACTTC.

This clonotype has only a few counts. This sequence joins TRBV3-1 and TRBJ2-2, with 10 bases fitting TRBD2. In germline, CDR1 is LGHDT, CDR2 YNNKEL (reference sequence). Trimming cost V 5 bases and J 5 bases; bases outside gene matches: 5. CDR3 length equals 15 residues. The CDR3 spells CASSETSGPTGELFF. CDR3 nucleotides: TGTGCCAGCAGCGAGACTAGCGGGCCGACCGGGGAGCTGTTTTTT.